This entry lists 17 T cell receptor beta chains sequenced from one sample in a study of T cell changes during pregnancy in multiple sclerosis. The assay was immunoSEQ multiplex PCR, and TCRdb's table has in-frame clones only and misses some. The sample records some 33,000 clones, about 89% being singletons. This material consisted of CD8+ T cells from peripheral blood mononuclear cells, taken in the third trimester of pregnancy. These receptors were obtained from a female donor with multiple sclerosis, enrolled in a pregnancy study.

CDR3 DNA: TGTGCCAGCAGCTCAAACCGGGACAGGGCTAACTCACCCCTCCACTTT. The encoded protein is CASSSNRDRANSPLHF. This sequence joins TRBV7-9 and TRBJ1-6; TRBD1 matches at 9 bases. This CDR3 comprises 16 residues. The ends lost 4 bases at V and 10 bases at J; junction bases unmatched: 11. Per the germline V gene, CDR1 is SEHNR and CDR2 is FQNEAQ (reference sequence).

The chain carries TRBV2 and TRBJ2-1; 10 bases align to TRBD1. V lost 7 bases to trimming and J lost 6 bases; unmatched junction nucleotides: 12. The CDR3 spans 16 residues. CDR1 is SNHLY and CDR2 is FYNNEI in the germline V gene. CDR3 protein: CASTASTGTGANEQFF. In DNA, the CDR3 is TGTGCCAGCACCGCTTCGACCGGGACAGGGGCCAATGAGCAGTTCTTC.

CDR3 nucleotide sequence: TGTGCCAGCAGACAGGGGGCGCTTGGCTACACCTTC. The encoded protein is CASRQGALGYTF. V and J are TRBV19 and TRBJ1-2; TRBD1 aligns across 10 bases. V lost 9 bases and J lost 7; bases outside the gene matches: 5. Germline assignment: CDR1 LNHDA and CDR2 SQIVND (reference sequence). This CDR3 has 12 amino acids.

This rearrangement joins TRBV28 to TRBJ2-7, with D uncertain. Germline V CDR1 and CDR2: MDHEN, SYDVKM. The CDR3 runs to 14 residues. Trimming removed 3 bases at V and 0 bases at J, with 9 bases between. CDR3 nucleotide sequence: TGTGCCAGCAGTTTTTATAGTGGCTCCTACGAGCAGTACTTC. Amino acid sequence: CASSFYSGSYEQYF. Full variable domain (outside the CDR3, taken from reference TRBV28 and TRBJ2-7): DVKVTQSSRYLVKRTGEKVFLECVQDMDHENMFWYRQDPGLGLRLIYFSYDVKMKEKGDIPEGYSVSREKKERFSLILESASTNQTSMYLCASSFYSGSYEQYFGPGTRLTVT.

DNA for the CDR3: TGTGCCAGCAGCCCTCAGACATACGGGGTCACTGAAGCTTTCTTT. This codes for CASSPQTYGVTEAFF. The chain joins TRBV9 to TRBJ1-1; D not resolved. The ends were cut back, 4 bases at V and 4 bases at J, with 17 bases in the middle. The CDR3 spans 15 residues. CDR1 and CDR2 (germline): SGDLS, YYNGEE.

J is TRBJ1-1 and V is TRBV7-2, with D tentatively TRBD1 (5 bases). CDR3 size: 15 residues. The V end lost 2 bases, the J end lost 1 base, and 11 bases lay between the germline ends. Germline V gene sequence: CDR1 SGHTA, CDR2 FQGNSA. The CDR3, as DNA: TGTGCCAGCAGCTTAATTAGGACACCGAACACTGAAGCTTTCTTT. It is translated as CASSLIRTPNTEAFF.

V usage is TRBV4-1 and J usage is TRBJ1-4, with 7 bases aligning to TRBD1. This CDR3 region has 15 residues. Trimming at V came to 2 bases and at J to 2 bases, leaving 2 bases not matched to a gene. Germline V gene lookup returns CDR1 MGHRA and CDR2 YSYEKL. The CDR3 region is CASSQSRGTNEKLFF. The CDR3 DNA sequence: TGCGCCAGCAGCCAATCCAGGGGGACTAATGAAAAACTGTTTTTT.

V gene TRBV30 combines with J gene TRBJ1-6; no reliable D call. CDR1 and CDR2 (germline): GTSNPN, SVGIG (reference sequence). This CDR3 contains 16 residues. The germline V and J ends were trimmed by 3 bases and 0 bases, with 12 bases remaining between them. The CDR3 region has the DNA TGTGCCTGGAGCGGGTCCTTGAGCTCCTATAATTCACCCCTCCACTTT. It yields the protein CAWSGSLSSYNSPLHF. Full variable domain (rest looked up from reference TRBV30 and TRBJ1-6): SQTIHQWPATLVQPVGSPLSLECTVEGTSNPNLYWYRQAAGRGLQLLFYSVGIGQISSEVPQNLSASRPQDRQFILSSKKLLLSDSGFYLCAWSGSLSSYNSPLHFGNGTRLTVT.

The chain couples TRBV6-1 to TRBJ1-5, with 7 bases matching TRBD1. The CDR3 loop spans 12 amino acids. Trimming at V came to 7 bases and at J to 7 bases, leaving 4 bases not matched to a gene. Looked up from germline, CDR1 is MNHNS and CDR2 is SASEGT. CDR3 nucleotides: TGTGCCAGCACGAGGGGGCGGCAGCCCCAGCATTTT. This codes for CASTRGRQPQHF.

The chain has TRBV4-1 and TRBJ1-1; 7 bases are a match to TRBD1. V lost 8 bases and J lost 4; bases outside the gene matches: 1. The V gene's germline CDR1 is MGHRA and CDR2 YSYEKL. CDR3 length: 11 amino acids. In DNA form, the CDR3 reads TGCGCCAGCTGGACAGGCACTGAAGCTTTCTTT. It encodes CASWTGTEAFF.

The genes are TRBV5-5 and TRBJ1-5; D possibly corresponds to TRBD1 (5 bases). Germline V gene lookup returns CDR1 SGHKS and CDR2 YYEKEE (reference sequence). The CDR3 covers 15 residues. V lost 4 bases, J lost 1 base, and 12 bases lay in between. The CDR3 sequence: CASSPRGGSNQPQHF. The CDR3 nucleotides are TGTGCCAGCAGCCCGCGGGGGGGGAGCAATCAGCCCCAGCATTTT.

By sample fraction, this clone is medium-sized. J is TRBJ2-7 and V is TRBV2, with D possibly TRBD2 on 5 matching bases. This CDR3 region has 11 residues. The ends were cut back, 7 bases at V and 4 bases at J, with 8 bases in the middle. From germline, CDR1 is SNHLY and CDR2 FYNNEI. The CDR3 DNA sequence: TGTGCCAGCATCCGGGATTACGAGCAGTACTTC. It specifies CASIRDYEQYF.

This chain uses TRBV9 with TRBJ1-4; 8 nucleotides align to TRBD1. V lost 1 base and J lost 7; bases outside the gene matches: 3. The CDR3 is 14 amino acids. Germline values: CDR1 SGDLS, CDR2 YYNGEE. The CDR3 sequence: CASSVQGAGEKLFF. In DNA form, the CDR3 reads TGTGCCAGCAGCGTACAGGGGGCAGGTGAAAAACTGTTTTTT.

The chain employs TRBV9 and TRBJ1-2; maybe TRBD1 (6 bases). The CDR3 totals 17 residues. CDR1 SGDLS and CDR2 YYNGEE come from the germline V gene. Trimming took 0 bases from V and 8 from J, leaving 23 bases between them. CDR3 in DNA: TGTGCCAGCAGCGTAGAGGCAGGGGAATTACCTAGGCGGGGCTACACCTTC. It encodes CASSVEAGELPRRGYTF.

The CDR3 sequence is CASSIDRTGGKNSPLHF. CDR3 bases: TGTGCCAGTAGTATAGACCGGACAGGGGGCAAAAATTCACCCCTCCACTTT. The V gene is TRBV19, the J gene TRBJ1-6; TRBD1 agrees at 11 bases. Germline trimming cut 0 bases from V and 7 bases from J; bases unmatched to any gene: 5. CDR3 length: 17 residues. The V gene's germline CDR1 is LNHDA and CDR2 SQIVND (reference sequence).

V usage is TRBV9 and J usage is TRBJ2-1, with TRBD2 matching 10 bases. Trimming removed 4 bases from V and 2 bases from J; junction bases left unmatched: 6. The CDR3 has 16 residues. CDR1 SGDLS and CDR2 YYNGEE come from the germline V gene. CDR3 DNA sequence: TGTGCCAGCAGCCCTCCTAGCGGGGGAGCCTACAATGAGCAGTTCTTC. Its translation: CASSPPSGGAYNEQFF.

This chain links TRBV18 with TRBJ1-1; D remains ambiguous. CDR3 size: 15 residues. V lost 2 bases and J lost 4, with 14 bases in between. CDR1 is KGHSH and CDR2 is LQKENI in the germline V gene. The CDR3 DNA is TGTGCCAGCTCACCAGATGTGGGGAGTACCACTGAAGCTTTCTTT. It specifies CASSPDVGSTTEAFF.